This T cell receptor (beta chain) was sequenced for a study of resident and recirculating memory T cells in vitiligo. Assay: immunoSEQ multiplex PCR; the TCRdb copy retains only in-frame clones and omits some. The sample consists of 40,000 to 50,000 clones, around 90% of them appearing once. This CDR3 has 15 amino acids. Trimming at V came to 3 bases and at J to 3 bases, leaving 4 bases not matched to a gene. Germline lookup yields CDR1 LNHDA and CDR2 SQIVND (reference sequence). No patient showed confetti depigmentation, a clinical sign of active disease. Source material: blood. J is TRBJ1-3 and V is TRBV19; TRBD1 agrees at 8 bases. The receptor's source is a male donor with vitiligo. The CDR3 coding sequence is TGTGCCAGTAGTATTGGACAGGGATTTGGAAACACCATATATTTT. This codes for CASSIGQGFGNTIYF.